The 23 T cell receptor beta chains listed next were all sequenced from one sample in a study of vaccination and CD4 T cells after COVID-19. Treatment reported: roughly 10-day PBMC culture with coronavirus spike peptide pools or control peptides (ViraFEST assay). These receptors have no identified antigens. Sequenced with the Oncomine TCR Beta short-read assay was DNA taken from cultured CD4+ T cells. TCRdb re-called the PCR reads with MiXCR, one entry per CDR3 protein. The sample contains about 13,000 distinct CDR3 sequences, approximately 46% of which appear only once. The sequencing here drew on CD4+ T cells from blood, cultured in vitro, taken after SARS-CoV-2 vaccination. The receptors here all came from a human donor who had recovered from COVID-19.

The V and J genes are TRBV7-2 and TRBJ2-1, with TRBD2 matching 12 bases. Losses at the gene ends were 2 bases for V and 6 bases for J; bases not matched to a gene: 8. Looked up from germline, CDR1 is SGHTA and CDR2 is FQGNSA. The CDR3 is 17 amino acids. The chain's CDR3 is CASSLSVASGRANEQFF. CDR3 sequence (DNA): TGTGCCAGCAGCTTAAGCGTTGCTAGCGGGAGGGCCAATGAGCAGTTCTTC. Full variable domain (missing parts from reference TRBV7-2 and TRBJ2-1): GAGVSQSPSNKVTEKGKDVELRCDPISGHTALYWYRQSLGQGLEFLIYFQGNSAPDKSGLPSDRFSAERTGGSVSTLTIQRTQQEDSAVYLCASSLSVASGRANEQFFGPGTRLTVL.

The chain is built from TRBV28 and TRBJ1-4, with a possible D match to TRBD1 (6 bases). Germline CDR1 MDHEN, CDR2 SYDVKM. The CDR3 runs to 16 residues. V was clipped by 2 bases and J by 8 bases, with 18 bases between them. Written as DNA, the CDR3 is TGTGCCAGCAGTTTAGGGGGCTCGGGGGCTGGGGAAAAACTGTTTTTT. This translates into CASSLGGSGAGEKLFF.

V usage is TRBV18 and J usage is TRBJ2-2; D could derive from TRBD1 or TRBD2 (5 bases each). The germline V and J ends were trimmed by 6 bases and 2 bases, with 16 bases remaining between them. The CDR3 contains 16 residues. In germline, CDR1 is KGHSH, CDR2 LQKENI. The DNA for the CDR3 is TGTGCCAGCTCCCGGCAGCGGACACAAAACACCGGGGAGCTGTTTTTT. Amino acids: CASSRQRTQNTGELFF.

This chain connects TRBV6-1 to TRBJ1-1; the D gene is possibly TRBD1 (6 bases). The V end was cut by 4 bases, the J end by 11 bases, with 20 bases between. Germline-derived CDR1 and CDR2 are MNHNS and SASEGT. CDR3 size: 14 residues. The CDR3 coding sequence is TGTGCCAGCAGTGCCCGGGACAACCCAGCTCGCGCTTTCTTT. The encoded protein is CASSARDNPARAFF.

The chain carries TRBV30 and TRBJ1-1; D ambiguous. This CDR3 spans 12 amino acids. Trimming pared 3 bases from V and 5 bases from J, leaving 10 bases between. Germline assignment: CDR1 GTSNPN and CDR2 SVGIG (reference sequence). The CDR3 DNA reads TGTGCCTGGAGGAGGAGGGAGACTGAAGCTTTCTTT. Protein product: CAWRRRETEAFF.

V is TRBV7-6 and J is TRBJ2-5, with TRBD1 matching 12 bases. CDR1 SGHVS and CDR2 FNYEAQ come from the germline V gene. The CDR3 is 16 residues long. V lost 1 base and J lost 7; bases outside the gene matches: 7. CDR3 amino acids: CASSLEGTGGVGTQYF. The CDR3 nucleotides read TGTGCCAGCAGCTTAGAAGGGACAGGGGGCGTGGGGACCCAGTACTTC.

This sequence joins TRBV20-1 and TRBJ2-3; perhaps D is TRBD1 or TRBD2 (6 bases each). V was trimmed by 6 bases and J by 0 bases, leaving 16 bases between them. This CDR3 has 15 amino acids. Germline CDR1 is DFQATT and CDR2 is SNEGSKA (reference sequence). The CDR3: CSAEGGHTSTDTQYF. DNA of the CDR3: TGCAGTGCCGAGGGGGGTCATACTAGCACAGATACGCAGTATTTT.

This sequence joins TRBV28 and TRBJ2-3; the match to TRBD1 covers 10 bases. The CDR3 totals 15 residues. Germline V gene lookup returns CDR1 MDHEN and CDR2 SYDVKM. Losses at the gene ends were 5 bases for V and 8 bases for J; bases not matched to a gene: 10. The DNA of the CDR3 is TGTGCCAGCAGTGTTCGGACAGGGGGTACTCGTACGCAGTATTTT. It encodes CASSVRTGGTRTQYF.

The CDR3 sequence is CASSLARVPTGEQYF. CDR3 DNA sequence: TGTGCCAGCAGCCTCGCCAGGGTTCCCACGGGGGAGCAGTACTTC. This chain joins TRBV27 and TRBJ2-7; D may be TRBD1 or TRBD2 (5 bases each). CDR1 and CDR2 (germline): MNHEY, SMNVEV (reference sequence). V was clipped by 6 bases and J by 7 bases, with 22 bases between them. The CDR3 extends over 15 amino acids.

This chain uses TRBV5-5 with TRBJ1-2; 8 bases match TRBD1. Per germline, CDR1 SGHKS and CDR2 YYEKEE (reference sequence). The CDR3 has 14 residues. The V segment lost 5 bases and the J segment 5 bases; nucleotides outside the gene matches: 8. Written as DNA, the CDR3 is TGTGCCAGCAGGCGGGGACAGGAAAGGTATGGCTACACCTTC. This sequence encodes CASRRGQERYGYTF. Supplemented by reference TRBV5-5 and TRBJ1-2, the full variable domain reads DAGVTQSPTHLIKTRGQQVTLRCSPISGHKSVSWYQQVLGQGPQFIFQYYEKEERGRGNFPDRFSARQFPNYSSELNVNALLLGDSALYLCASRRGQERYGYTFGSGTRLTVV.

This clonotype was seen just once. This could be a read error, since a much larger clone is one nucleotide away. This sequence joins TRBV7-6 and TRBJ2-1; tentatively, D is TRBD2 (6 bases). The germline CDR1 and CDR2 sequences are SGHVS and FNYEAQ. CDR3 length: 16 residues. Trimming cost V 9 bases and J 6 bases, with 24 bases left between them. DNA for the CDR3: TGTGCCAGGAGCGACCGCTCAGCGGGCCCCATCAATGAGCAGTTCTTC. Protein product: CARSDRSAGPINEQFF.

This clonotype was seen more than once but under ten times. The chain is built from TRBV24-1 and TRBJ2-5, with D perhaps given as TRBD1 or TRBD2 (5 bases each). The ends were cut back, 10 bases at V and 5 bases at J, with 16 bases in the middle. The CDR3 is 13 residues long. Germline V gives CDR1 KGHDR, CDR2 SFDVKD. The DNA for the CDR3 is TGTGCCACAAAAGATCCGGGGACGGAGACCCAGTACTTC. It yields the protein CATKDPGTETQYF.

The rearrangement links TRBV7-9 to TRBJ2-1, with D tentatively TRBD2 (5 bases). Per germline, CDR1 SEHNR and CDR2 FQNEAQ (reference sequence). This CDR3 spans 12 amino acids. Trimming removed 4 bases at V and 8 bases at J, with 9 bases between. The CDR3 DNA sequence: TGTGCCAGCAGCTCGCGGGTCGATGAGCAGTTCTTC. This codes for CASSSRVDEQFF.

About this clonotype: Being one base from a much bigger clone, this may be a read error. V and J are TRBV6-2 or TRBV6-3 and TRBJ2-2; D remains unclear. Germline assignment: CDR1 MNHEY and CDR2 SVGEGT. This CDR3 spans 13 amino acids. Deletions cut 2 bases from V and 3 bases from J, with 4 bases between. In DNA form, the CDR3 reads TGTGCCAGCAGTTACAGGGACACCGGGGAGCTGTTTTTT. This gives the protein CASSYRDTGELFF.

CDR3 in amino acids: CSAWAPGWDRNNEQFF. In DNA, the CDR3 is TGCAGTGCCTGGGCCCCGGGCTGGGACCGAAATAACGAGCAGTTCTTC. The V call is TRBV20-1, the J call TRBJ2-1; D might be TRBD1 or TRBD2, each matching 5 bases. CDR3 length: 16 residues. V was clipped by 6 bases and J by 10 bases, with 28 bases between them. Germline assignment: CDR1 DFQATT and CDR2 SNEGSKA (reference sequence).

The chain couples TRBV20-1 to TRBJ2-1, with 8 bases that match TRBD1. There are 14 residues in the CDR3. V lost 6 bases and J lost 9; bases outside the gene matches: 13. From germline, CDR1 is DFQATT and CDR2 SNEGSKA (reference sequence). CDR3 bases: TGCAGTGCAGGGACAGGCGGGTCTTACGGTGAGCAGTTCTTC. Protein sequence: CSAGTGGSYGEQFF.

This chain joins TRBV7-3 and TRBJ2-5, with D possibly being TRBD2 (6 bases). There are 15 residues in the CDR3. Germline CDR1 SGHTA, CDR2 FQGTGA. With 2 bases removed from V and 5 bases from J, the gap between germline ends came to 15 bases. CDR3 nucleotides: TGTGCCAGCAGCTTATCGGGGGATTCCGGGGAGACCCAGTACTTC. Protein: CASSLSGDSGETQYF.

The chain recombines TRBV7-9 with TRBJ2-5; D gene ambiguous. The V end lost 3 bases, the J end lost 1 base, and 0 bases lay between the germline ends. Germline lookup yields CDR1 SEHNR and CDR2 FQNEAQ (reference sequence). The CDR3 is 11 amino acids. CDR3 in DNA: TGTGCCAGCAGCTTCCAAGAGACCCAGTACTTC. Its translation is CASSFQETQYF.

This clonotype appeared a few times. The chain links TRBV20-1 to TRBJ1-2; D gene unclear. The CDR3 length is 14 residues. V lost 6 bases and J 0 bases, leaving 14 bases between the germline ends. CDR1 and CDR2 from the germline V gene are DFQATT and SNEGSKA (reference sequence). CDR3 sequence: CSASDGQPNYGYTF. In nucleotides, the CDR3 is TGCAGTGCCTCGGACGGGCAACCTAACTATGGCTACACCTTC.

This clonotype has only a few counts. The gene calls are TRBV24-1 and TRBJ2-5; D may be TRBD2 (5 bases). The CDR3 covers 15 residues. Trimming shortened V by 5 bases and J by 0 bases, and 12 bases separated the two germline ends. Germline assignment: CDR1 KGHDR and CDR2 SFDVKD. In DNA form, the CDR3 reads TGTGCCACCAGTGGCTCTGCGGACTACCAAGAGACCCAGTACTTC. It encodes CATSGSADYQETQYF.

This chain connects TRBV18 to TRBJ1-5, with D unclear. Trimming removed 2 bases from V and 0 bases from J, with 5 bases in between. Germline values: CDR1 KGHSH, CDR2 LQKENI. The CDR3 runs 14 residues. The chain's CDR3 is CASSPGLSNQPQHF. Here the CDR3 DNA reads TGTGCCAGCTCACCAGGACTTAGCAATCAGCCCCAGCATTTT.

The chain is built from TRBV29-1 and TRBJ1-2; D might be TRBD1 (5 bases). This CDR3 region has 10 residues. V was clipped by 8 bases and J by 6 bases, with 10 bases between them. Germline V gene sequence: CDR1 SQVTM, CDR2 ANQGSEA. The CDR3 coding sequence is TGCAGCACCTGGGGGGATGGCTACACCTTC. Amino acids: CSTWGDGYTF.

The chain uses TRBV7-2 and TRBJ2-7; 9 nucleotides agree with TRBD2. Trimming cost V 6 bases and J 5 bases; bases outside gene matches: 14. The CDR3 is 16 amino acids. Germline CDR1 SGHTA, CDR2 FQGNSA. Here the CDR3 reads CASRPPGGRALDEQYF. Written as DNA, the CDR3 is TGTGCCAGCAGACCCCCCGGCGGGAGGGCCTTGGACGAGCAGTACTTC.